A single sample is the source of the 24 T cell receptor beta chains below, sequenced in a study of CD8 T cells in ankylosing spondylitis. TCRdb recomputed calls from the 5' RACE reads with MiXCR, one row per CDR3 protein. The data contain fewer than 250,000 distinct CDR3 sequences, around a quarter of them singletons. Sequences were obtained from blood, either unsorted or a sorted T cell fraction (not recorded which). The receptor set was obtained from a male donor with ankylosing spondylitis or in good health (not recorded which).

This clonotype was detected ten times or more. The chain employs TRBV4-2 and TRBJ2-5; TRBD1 is a possible D gene (6 bases). The V gene lost 2 bases and the J gene lost 7 bases, with 17 bases spanning the gap. Germline CDR1 LGHNA, CDR2 YNFKEQ. This CDR3 is built from 15 residues. The chain's CDR3 is CASSQKGEIRGTQYF. CDR3 sequence (DNA): TGTGCCAGCAGCCAAAAGGGGGAGATCCGGGGGACCCAGTACTTC.

The rearrangement links TRBV10-1 to TRBJ2-1; 9 nucleotides match TRBD1. The CDR3 covers 16 residues. The germline V gene has CDR1 WNHNN and CDR2 SYGVQD (reference sequence). Trimming took 2 bases from V and 3 from J; bases not matched to a gene: 5. CDR3 bases: TGCGCCAGCAGTGAGGGGGGGGACAGGGACTACAATGAGCAGTTCTTC. This codes for CASSEGGDRDYNEQFF.

This rearrangement joins TRBV20-1 to TRBJ1-1, with TRBD1 as a possible D gene (6 bases). The length of the CDR3 is 11 residues. CDR1 is DFQATT, CDR2 SNEGSKA, per germline (reference sequence). V lost 5 bases, J lost 8 bases, and 12 bases lay in between. In DNA, the CDR3 is TGCAGTGCTGGGAGACAGGCGGAAGCTTTCTTT. Translation gives CSAGRQAEAFF.

There are many counts of this clonotype. The gene calls are TRBV7-8 and TRBJ2-7; maybe TRBD2 (6 bases). The CDR3 runs to 13 residues. Germline CDR1 and CDR2: SGHVS and FQNEAQ. Trimming pared 1 base from V and 7 bases from J, leaving 11 bases between. This chain's CDR3 is CASSLVRAGEQYF. Written as DNA, the CDR3 is TGTGCCAGCAGCTTAGTGCGGGCGGGGGAGCAGTACTTC.

This clonotype was seen only once. Given a much more abundant clone one base away, this may be a read error. Given the absence of the conserved phenylalanine or tryptophan at the CDR3 end, a read error is likely. The chain carries TRBV10-3 and TRBJ1-4; D remains ambiguous. The V and J ends lost 3 bases and 8 bases respectively, with 13 bases between them. This CDR3 comprises 14 residues. CDR1 and CDR2 from the germline V gene are ENHRY and SYGVKD. This chain's CDR3 is CAISDGVIREKLFL. The DNA of the CDR3 is TGTGCCATCAGTGATGGGGTTATCAGGGAAAAACTGTTTCTT.

Ten or more counts support this clonotype. The rearrangement joins TRBV3-1 to TRBJ1-5, with D hard to call. Trimming took 3 bases from V and 0 from J, leaving 12 bases between them. The CDR3 has 16 residues. Germline loops: CDR1 LGHDT, CDR2 YNNKEL (reference sequence). CDR3 amino acids: CASSHGQETSNQPQHF. The CDR3 nucleotides are TGTGCCAGCAGCCATGGGCAGGAGACTAGCAATCAGCCCCAGCATTTT.

This clonotype was seen many times. V usage is TRBV7-9 and J usage is TRBJ2-3, with 7 bases fitting TRBD1. V trimming: 5 bases; J trimming: 1 base; junction bases outside the gene matches: 3. CDR3 size: 14 residues. Germline CDR1 is SEHNR and CDR2 is FQNEAQ (reference sequence). The DNA of the CDR3 is TGTGCCAGCAGCCGGGACAGACGCACAGATACGCAGTATTTT. Protein sequence: CASSRDRRTDTQYF.

This clonotype was observed many times. The chain is built from TRBV4-3 and TRBJ1-6; D is unresolved. V lost 1 base, J lost 7 bases, and 11 bases lay in between. The germline V gene has CDR1 LGHNA and CDR2 YSLEER. This CDR3 contains 15 residues. This chain's CDR3 is CASSQAGIRNSPLHF. The DNA of the CDR3 is TGCGCCAGCAGCCAAGCCGGGATTCGGAATTCACCCCTCCACTTT.

This clonotype was seen repeatedly, ten times or more. The V gene is TRBV20-1, the J gene TRBJ2-1; 14 bases are shared with TRBD2. After removal of 1 base from V and 13 bases from J, the junction contained 9 bases not matched to a gene. CDR3 length: 15 residues. The germline V gene has CDR1 DFQATT and CDR2 SNEGSKA (reference sequence). CDR3 nucleotide sequence: TGCAGTGCTAGAGCGACTAGCGGGAGGGCCATGTCACAGTTCTTC. Protein sequence: CSARATSGRAMSQFF.

This clonotype showed up many times. The chain is built from TRBV7-9 and TRBJ1-5, with D perhaps matching TRBD1 (5 bases). The germline gives CDR1 SEHNR, CDR2 FQNEAQ (reference sequence). V lost 1 base and J 2 bases, leaving 12 bases between the germline ends. The CDR3 is 16 amino acids. The CDR3 sequence: CASSLGAGRGNQPQHF. CDR3 DNA sequence: TGTGCCAGCAGCTTAGGGGCGGGCAGGGGCAATCAGCCCCAGCATTTT.

This clonotype was detected a few times. The chain uses TRBV20-1 and TRBJ2-5; D possibly uses TRBD1 or TRBD2 (5 bases each). The CDR3 loop spans 16 amino acids. Germline CDR1 and CDR2: DFQATT and SNEGSKA (reference sequence). The V end lost 6 bases, the J end lost 5 bases, and 25 bases lay between the germline ends. CDR3 region: CSATYDPGTKVETQYF. CDR3 in DNA: TGCAGTGCAACTTACGACCCCGGGACCAAGGTGGAGACCCAGTACTTC.

This clonotype was recorded a few times. The V gene is TRBV6-1, the J gene TRBJ1-1; weak D call: TRBD1 (5 bases). Deletions cut 4 bases from V and 0 bases from J, with 9 bases between. Germline V gives CDR1 MNHNS, CDR2 SASEGT. The CDR3 covers 14 residues. The CDR3 DNA is TGTGCCAGCAGTGTGGGACTGGTGAACACTGAAGCTTTCTTT. Its translation is CASSVGLVNTEAFF.

This chain connects TRBV6-1 to TRBJ1-1; D not resolved. Germline V gives CDR1 MNHNS, CDR2 SASEGT. Trimming shortened V by 10 bases and J by 1 base, and 10 bases separated the two germline ends. This CDR3 is built from 12 residues. CDR3 DNA: TGTGCCACCCTCAGAGCGAACACTGAAGCTTTCTTT. Amino acids: CATLRANTEAFF.

This clonotype has more than one count but fewer than ten. CDR3 region: CSAKIAGGPTDTQYF. In nucleotides, the CDR3 is TGCAGTGCTAAGATAGCGGGAGGGCCTACAGATACGCAGTATTTT. The J gene is TRBJ2-3, the V gene TRBV20-1; TRBD2 matches at 11 bases. This CDR3 has 15 amino acids. Germline V CDR1 and CDR2: DFQATT, SNEGSKA (reference sequence). V trimming: 4 bases; J trimming: 3 bases; junction bases outside the gene matches: 6.

At least ten counts were recorded for this clonotype. This chain uses TRBV3-1 with TRBJ1-4; no firm D call. Trimming shortened V by 2 bases and J by 2 bases, and 6 bases separated the two germline ends. This CDR3 contains 14 residues. Germline V CDR1 and CDR2: LGHDT, YNNKEL (reference sequence). The CDR3 protein is CASSQYGTNEKLFF. CDR3 sequence (DNA): TGTGCCAGCAGCCAATACGGGACTAATGAAAAACTGTTTTTT.

The V and J genes are TRBV10-3 and TRBJ2-3; 7 positions match TRBD2. This CDR3 contains 12 residues. The V segment lost 6 bases and the J segment 12 bases; nucleotides outside the gene matches: 9. Germline V lookup: CDR1 ENHRY, CDR2 SYGVKD. CDR3 sequence (DNA): TGTGCCATCAGGGCATCAGCGGGGCAACAGTATTTT. Protein product: CAIRASAGQQYF.

This clonotype has only a few counts. DNA of the CDR3: TGCAGCGTTGAAGTTGGGACGGCCAAAAACATTCAGTACTTC. This translates into CSVEVGTAKNIQYF. This chain joins TRBV29-1 and TRBJ2-4, with D perhaps assigned TRBD1 or TRBD2 (5 bases each). Per the germline V gene, CDR1 is SQVTM and CDR2 is ANQGSEA. This CDR3 is 14 amino acids long. V lost 1 base to trimming and J lost 1 base, with 8 bases between them.

V gene TRBV10-3 combines with J gene TRBJ1-4; 9 nucleotides match TRBD1. The CDR3 contains 15 residues. Germline V gene lookup returns CDR1 ENHRY and CDR2 SYGVKD. V lost 2 bases to trimming and J lost 5 bases; unmatched junction nucleotides: 3. The CDR3 DNA sequence: TGTGCCATCAGTGAGGGGACAGGGCGGAATGAAAAACTGTTTTTT. This translates into CAISEGTGRNEKLFF.

The V gene is TRBV13, the J gene TRBJ2-1; TRBD2 is a possible D gene (7 bases). This CDR3 comprises 16 residues. V lost 0 bases and J 6 bases, leaving 15 bases between the germline ends. The germline gives CDR1 PRHDT, CDR2 FYEKMQ (reference sequence). The CDR3 here is CASSLGGGRRTNEQFF. CDR3 DNA sequence: TGTGCCAGCAGCTTAGGGGGGGGGCGCCGGACCAATGAGCAGTTCTTC.

This clonotype was counted many times. This rearrangement joins TRBV5-1 to TRBJ1-5; tentatively, D is TRBD1 (6 bases). V was pared by 3 bases and J by 3 bases, with 10 bases between. Germline V gene lookup returns CDR1 SGHRS and CDR2 YFSETQ. The CDR3 length is 14 residues. The CDR3 loop is CASSSGQNNQPQHF. CDR3 coding DNA: TGCGCCAGCAGCTCCGGACAGAACAATCAGCCCCAGCATTTT.

This clonotype has only a few counts. Since a much larger clone is just one base distant, this may be a read error. The DNA of the CDR3 is TGCGCCAGCAGCCAAATCGGGACTAGCGGCCACTGCGAGCAGTACTTC. Amino acid sequence: CASSQIGTSGHCEQYF. The chain combines TRBV4-1 with TRBJ2-7; 11 bases line up with TRBD2. The CDR3 length is 16 residues. J was trimmed by 6 bases and V by 2 bases; bases with no gene match: 9. Germline assignment: CDR1 MGHRA and CDR2 YSYEKL.

This clonotype was found many times. The gene calls are TRBV20-1 and TRBJ2-5, with 10 bases lining up with TRBD2. After removal of 4 bases from V and 1 base from J, the junction contained 3 bases not matched to a gene. Per germline, CDR1 DFQATT and CDR2 SNEGSKA (reference sequence). The CDR3 covers 14 residues. This CDR3 reads CSAKIAGGQETQYF. In DNA, the CDR3 is TGCAGTGCTAAGATAGCGGGGGGCCAAGAGACCCAGTACTTC.

Many counts were recorded for this clonotype. CDR3 sequence (DNA): TGCGCCAGCAGCTTGGCCAGGGAAGGGTCGCCCCAGCATTTT. Protein product: CASSLAREGSPQHF. The V and J genes are TRBV5-1 and TRBJ1-5; D might be TRBD1 (5 bases). V was trimmed by 0 bases and J by 9 bases, leaving 13 bases between them. Germline V gene sequence: CDR1 SGHRS, CDR2 YFSETQ. The CDR3 is 14 amino acids.

Ten or more counts support this clonotype. The chain has TRBV15 and TRBJ1-2, with a weak D call TRBD1 (5 bases). V gave up 0 bases and J gave up 6 bases, with 11 bases separating them. Looked up from germline, CDR1 is LNHNV and CDR2 is YYDKDF (reference sequence). The CDR3 is 14 residues long. The CDR3 nucleotides are TGTGCCACCAGCAGAGATCAGGGAGGGGATGGCTACACCTTC. It is translated as CATSRDQGGDGYTF.